This section outlines one T cell receptor (beta chain) sequence together with its context. This sample is part of a study of blood T cell repertoires in COVID-19. Study-level background: Acute and convalescent COVID-19 samples came from the United States, Italy and Spain. T cells, B-cell-depleted T cells, or PBMCs provided the cDNA or gDNA that served as material.

Profiled with immunoSEQ multiplex PCR; TCRdb holds only in-frame clones, not every one. The sample has fewer than 150,000 clones, 85% seen once; the top ten hold 13%. CDR1 is MNHEY and CDR2 is SMNVEV in the germline V gene (reference sequence). The CDR3 is made up of 19 amino acids. V was clipped by 4 bases and J by 1 base, with 23 bases between them. Input material: peripheral blood. The J gene is TRBJ2-1, the V gene TRBV27; a weak D match, TRBD2 (7 bases). This receptor was taken from a human donor in a cohort sampled during active COVID-19. This chain's CDR3 is CASSSRFAGALASYNEQFF. DNA for the CDR3: TGTGCCAGCAGTTCCCGCTTTGCGGGGGCCCTCGCTTCCTACAATGAGCAGTTCTTC.